The clone carrying this TCR beta chain was counted ten times or more. What it binds is not known. CDR3 length equals 15 residues. Per the germline V gene, CDR1 is SGHNT and CDR2 is YENEEA. V was clipped by 3 bases and J by 3 bases, with 14 bases between them. The PCR used 60 Vbeta and 13 Jbeta primers. TCRdb's table, derived via immunoSEQ multiplex PCR, lists solely in-frame clones and lacks some. The sample yields around 95,000 clones, around two thirds seen once. The data were obtained in a study of cytomegalovirus exposure and HLA in healthy donors. Study observations and caveats: In a later analysis, a missense DCLRE1C variant was linked to TCR beta V- and J-gene trimming. The authors excluded some V segments, including TRBV6-2 and TRBV6-3, as indistinguishable. Productive status was seen about 90% or about 30% of the time for most TCR beta V segments in an earlier analysis.

Regarding donors, all were healthy bone marrow donors. This chain uses TRBV11-3 with TRBJ2-5; a weak D match, TRBD1 (5 bases). The source material was PBMCs. This TCR came from a male donor in good health and CMV-seronegative. CDR3 bases: TGTGCCAGCAGCTTCACACCCGACAGCAAAGAGACCCAGTACTTC. It yields the protein CASSFTPDSKETQYF. Full variable domain (remainder filled in from reference TRBV11-3 and TRBJ2-5): EAGVVQSPRYKIIEKKQPVAFWCNPISGHNTLYWYLQNLGQGPELLIRYENEEAVDDSQLPKDRFSAERLKGVDSTLKIQPAELGDSAVYLCASSFTPDSKETQYFGPGTRLLVL.